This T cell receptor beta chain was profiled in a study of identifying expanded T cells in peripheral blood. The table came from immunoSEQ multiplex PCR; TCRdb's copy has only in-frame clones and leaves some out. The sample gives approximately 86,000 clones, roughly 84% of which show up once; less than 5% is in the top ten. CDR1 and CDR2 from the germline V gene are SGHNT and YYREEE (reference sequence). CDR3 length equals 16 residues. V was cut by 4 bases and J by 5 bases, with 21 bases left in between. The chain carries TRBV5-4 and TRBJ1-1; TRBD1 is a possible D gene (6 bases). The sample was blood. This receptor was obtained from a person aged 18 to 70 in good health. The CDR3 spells CASSAERGGVGTEAFF. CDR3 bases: TGTGCCAGCAGCGCCGAGCGGGGGGGCGTTGGGACTGAAGCTTTCTTT.